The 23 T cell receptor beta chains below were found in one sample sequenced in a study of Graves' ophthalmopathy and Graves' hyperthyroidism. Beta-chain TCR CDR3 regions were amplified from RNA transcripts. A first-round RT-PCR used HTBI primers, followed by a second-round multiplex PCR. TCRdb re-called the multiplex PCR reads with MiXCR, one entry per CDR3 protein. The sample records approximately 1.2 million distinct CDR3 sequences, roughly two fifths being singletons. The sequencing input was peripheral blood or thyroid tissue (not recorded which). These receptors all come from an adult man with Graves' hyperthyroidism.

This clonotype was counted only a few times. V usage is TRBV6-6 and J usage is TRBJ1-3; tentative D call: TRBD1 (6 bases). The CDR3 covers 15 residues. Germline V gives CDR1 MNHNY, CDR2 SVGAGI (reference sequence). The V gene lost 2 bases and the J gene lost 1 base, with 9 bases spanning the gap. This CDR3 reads CASSYRTASGNTIYF. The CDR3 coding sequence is TGTGCCAGCAGTTACCGGACAGCTTCTGGAAACACCATATATTTT.

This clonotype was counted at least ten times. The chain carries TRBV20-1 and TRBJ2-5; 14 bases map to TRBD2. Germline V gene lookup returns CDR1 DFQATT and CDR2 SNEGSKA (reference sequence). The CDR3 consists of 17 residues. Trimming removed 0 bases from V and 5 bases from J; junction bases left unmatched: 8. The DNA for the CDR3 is TGCAGTGCTAGAGACCTGACTAGCGGGGGGGCCGGTGAGACCCAGTACTTC. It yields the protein CSARDLTSGGAGETQYF.

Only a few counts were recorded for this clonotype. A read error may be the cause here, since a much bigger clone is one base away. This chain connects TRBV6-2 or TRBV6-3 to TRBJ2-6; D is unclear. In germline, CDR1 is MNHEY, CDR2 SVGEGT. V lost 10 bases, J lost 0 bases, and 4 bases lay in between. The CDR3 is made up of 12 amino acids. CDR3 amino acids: CATYSGANVLTF. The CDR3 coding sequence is TGTGCCACTTACTCTGGGGCCAACGTCCTGACTTTC.

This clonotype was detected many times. The CDR3 region has the DNA TGTGCCAGCAGAAAGCCGGGACTAGGGGACCACGAGCAGTACTTC. It translates to CASRKPGLGDHEQYF. The chain carries TRBV6-5 and TRBJ2-7; 8 bases line up with TRBD2. Looked up from germline, CDR1 is MNHEY and CDR2 is SVGAGI. The CDR3 totals 15 residues. Trimming removed 6 bases from V and 5 bases from J; junction bases left unmatched: 12.

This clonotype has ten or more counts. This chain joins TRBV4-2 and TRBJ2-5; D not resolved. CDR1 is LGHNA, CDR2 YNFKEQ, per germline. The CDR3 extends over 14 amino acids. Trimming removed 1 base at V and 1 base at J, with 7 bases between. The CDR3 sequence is CASSQAAGQETQYF. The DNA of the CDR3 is TGTGCCAGCAGCCAAGCGGCAGGCCAAGAGACCCAGTACTTC.

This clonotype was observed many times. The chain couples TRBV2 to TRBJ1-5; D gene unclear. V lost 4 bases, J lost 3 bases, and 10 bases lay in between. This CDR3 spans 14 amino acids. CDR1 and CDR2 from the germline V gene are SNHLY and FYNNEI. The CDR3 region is CASSGGTPNQPQHF. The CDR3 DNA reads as TGTGCCAGCAGTGGCGGCACGCCCAATCAGCCCCAGCATTTT.

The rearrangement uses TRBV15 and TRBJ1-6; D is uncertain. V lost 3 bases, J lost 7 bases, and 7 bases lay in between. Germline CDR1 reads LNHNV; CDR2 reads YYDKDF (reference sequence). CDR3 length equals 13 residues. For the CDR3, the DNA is TGTGCCACCAGCAGGGTCGGGAATTCACCCCTCCACTTT. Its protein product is CATSRVGNSPLHF.

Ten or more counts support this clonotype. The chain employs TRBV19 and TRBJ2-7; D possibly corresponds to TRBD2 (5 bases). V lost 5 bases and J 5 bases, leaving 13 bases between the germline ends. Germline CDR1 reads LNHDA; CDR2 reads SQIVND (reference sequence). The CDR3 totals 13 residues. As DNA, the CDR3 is TGTGCCAGTAGTCCCTCCCCTAGCAACGAGCAGTACTTC. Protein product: CASSPSPSNEQYF. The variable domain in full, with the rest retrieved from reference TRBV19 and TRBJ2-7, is DGGITQSPKYLFRKEGQNVTLSCEQNLNHDAMYWYRQDPGQGLRLIYYSQIVNDFQKGDIAEGYSVSREKKESFPLTVTSAQKNPTAFYLCASSPSPSNEQYFGPGTRLTVT.

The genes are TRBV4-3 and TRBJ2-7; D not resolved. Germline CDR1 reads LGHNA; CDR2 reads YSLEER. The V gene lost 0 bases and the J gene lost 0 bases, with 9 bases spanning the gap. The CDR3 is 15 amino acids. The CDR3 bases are TGCGCCAGCAGCCAAGATTGGAGAACCTCCTACGAGCAGTACTTC. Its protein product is CASSQDWRTSYEQYF.

DNA for the CDR3: TGTGCCAGTAGTATAGGGGGCGCTCAGACTGAAGCTTTCTTT. Its protein product is CASSIGGAQTEAFF. The rearrangement joins TRBV19 to TRBJ1-1, with TRBD1 as a possible D gene (5 bases). Deletions cut 1 base from V and 5 bases from J, with 11 bases between. This CDR3 contains 14 residues. Per germline, CDR1 LNHDA and CDR2 SQIVND (reference sequence). Variable domain in full (rest from reference TRBV19 and TRBJ1-1): DGGITQSPKYLFRKEGQNVTLSCEQNLNHDAMYWYRQDPGQGLRLIYYSQIVNDFQKGDIAEGYSVSREKKESFPLTVTSAQKNPTAFYLCASSIGGAQTEAFFGQGTRLTVV.

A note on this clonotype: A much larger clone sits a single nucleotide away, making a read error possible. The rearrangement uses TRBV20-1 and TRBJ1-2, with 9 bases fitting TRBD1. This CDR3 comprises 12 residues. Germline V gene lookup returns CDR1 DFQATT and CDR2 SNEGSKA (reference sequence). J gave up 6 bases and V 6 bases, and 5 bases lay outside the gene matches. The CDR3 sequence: CSAPDRGDGYTF. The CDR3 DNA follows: TGCAGTGCCCCCGACAGGGGGGATGGCTACACCTTC.

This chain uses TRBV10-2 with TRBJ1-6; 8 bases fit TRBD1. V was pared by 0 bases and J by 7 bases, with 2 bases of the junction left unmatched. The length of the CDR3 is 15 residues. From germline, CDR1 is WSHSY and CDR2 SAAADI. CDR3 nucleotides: TGCGCCAGCAGTGAGTCCAGACAGGGGAATTCACCCCTCCACTTT. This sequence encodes CASSESRQGNSPLHF.

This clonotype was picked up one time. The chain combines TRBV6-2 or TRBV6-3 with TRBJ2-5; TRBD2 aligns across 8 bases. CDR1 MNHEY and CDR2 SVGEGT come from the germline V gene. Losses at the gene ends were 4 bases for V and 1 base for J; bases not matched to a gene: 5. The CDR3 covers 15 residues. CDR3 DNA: TGTGCCAGCAGTTTGAGGCGGGAGGTCCAAGAGACCCAGTACTTC. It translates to CASSLRREVQETQYF.

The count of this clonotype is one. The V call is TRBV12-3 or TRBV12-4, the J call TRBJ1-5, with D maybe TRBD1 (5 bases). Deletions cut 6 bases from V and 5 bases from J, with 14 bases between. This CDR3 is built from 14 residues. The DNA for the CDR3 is TGTGCCAGCAGGCGACGGGGGGTTGATCAGCCCCAGCATTTT. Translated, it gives CASRRRGVDQPQHF.

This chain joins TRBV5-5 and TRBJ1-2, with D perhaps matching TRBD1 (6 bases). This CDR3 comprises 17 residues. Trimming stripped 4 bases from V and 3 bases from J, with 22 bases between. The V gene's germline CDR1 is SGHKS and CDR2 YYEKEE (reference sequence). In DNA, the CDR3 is TGTGCCAGCAGCATTCGCCCGGACAGAATCCTGGACTATGGCTACACCTTC. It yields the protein CASSIRPDRILDYGYTF.

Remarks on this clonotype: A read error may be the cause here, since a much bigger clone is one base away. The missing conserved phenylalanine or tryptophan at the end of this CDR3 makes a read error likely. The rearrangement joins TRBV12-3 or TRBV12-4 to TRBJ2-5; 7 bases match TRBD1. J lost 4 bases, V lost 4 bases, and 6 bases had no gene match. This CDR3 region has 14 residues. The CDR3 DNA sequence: TGTGCCAGCAGTTCGGTTGCAGGGGGAGAGACCCAGTACCTC. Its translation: CASSSVAGGETQYL.

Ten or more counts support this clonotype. CDR3 amino acids: CSARSGQENTYEQYF. CDR3 nucleotide sequence: TGCAGTGCTAGATCGGGACAGGAGAACACCTACGAGCAGTACTTC. The gene calls are TRBV20-1 and TRBJ2-7, with 8 bases that match TRBD1. The germline CDR1 and CDR2 sequences are DFQATT and SNEGSKA (reference sequence). V dropped 2 bases and J dropped 2; count of bases not matched to a gene: 8. The CDR3 runs to 15 residues.

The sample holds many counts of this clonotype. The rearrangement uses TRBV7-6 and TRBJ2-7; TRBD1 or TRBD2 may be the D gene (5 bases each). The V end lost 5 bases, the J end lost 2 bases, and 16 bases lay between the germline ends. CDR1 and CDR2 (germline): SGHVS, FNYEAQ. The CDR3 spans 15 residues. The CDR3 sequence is CASSPGAGTTYEQYF. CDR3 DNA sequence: TGTGCCAGCAGCCCCGGGGCAGGAACTACCTACGAGCAGTACTTC.

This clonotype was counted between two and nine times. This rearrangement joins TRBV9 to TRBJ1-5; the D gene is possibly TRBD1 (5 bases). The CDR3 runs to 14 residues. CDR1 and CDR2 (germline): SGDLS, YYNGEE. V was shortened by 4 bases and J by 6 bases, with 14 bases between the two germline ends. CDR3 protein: CASSRDGGFQPQHF. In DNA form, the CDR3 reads TGTGCCAGCAGCCGGGACGGGGGGTTTCAGCCCCAGCATTTT.

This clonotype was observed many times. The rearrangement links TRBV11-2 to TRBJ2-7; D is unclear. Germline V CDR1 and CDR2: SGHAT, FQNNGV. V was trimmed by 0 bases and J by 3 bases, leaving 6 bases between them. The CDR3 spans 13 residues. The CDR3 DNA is TGTGCCAGCAGCTTAGAAACAGTCTACGAGCAGTACTTC. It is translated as CASSLETVYEQYF.

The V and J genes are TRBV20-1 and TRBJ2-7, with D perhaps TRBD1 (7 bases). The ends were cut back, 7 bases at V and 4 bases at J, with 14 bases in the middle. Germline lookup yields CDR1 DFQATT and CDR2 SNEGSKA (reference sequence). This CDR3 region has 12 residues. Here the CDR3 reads CSGRGPRYEQYF. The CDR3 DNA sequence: TGCAGTGGGAGGGGGCCCCGATACGAGCAGTACTTC.

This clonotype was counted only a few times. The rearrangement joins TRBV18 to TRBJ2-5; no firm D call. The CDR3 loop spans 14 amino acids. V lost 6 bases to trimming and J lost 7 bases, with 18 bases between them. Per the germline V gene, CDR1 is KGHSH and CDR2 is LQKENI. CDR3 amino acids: CASSPVRQGVTQYF. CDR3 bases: TGTGCCAGCTCTCCCGTAAGACAAGGTGTGACCCAGTACTTC. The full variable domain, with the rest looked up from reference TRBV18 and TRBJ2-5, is NAGVMQNPRHLVRRRGQEARLRCSPMKGHSHVYWYRQLPEEGLKFMVYLQKENIIDESGMPKERFSAEFPKEGPSILRIQQVVRGDSAAYFCASSPVRQGVTQYFGPGTRLLVL.

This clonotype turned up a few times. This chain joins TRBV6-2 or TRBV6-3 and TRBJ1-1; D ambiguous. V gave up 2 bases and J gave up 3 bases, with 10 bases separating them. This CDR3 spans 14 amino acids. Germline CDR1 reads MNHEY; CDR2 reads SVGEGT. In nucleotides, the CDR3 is TGTGCCAGCAGTTACAGGGAGGGCGACACTGAAGCTTTCTTT. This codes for CASSYREGDTEAFF.